The clone carrying this T cell receptor (beta chain) was observed once. Its antigen is undetermined. Time point defined: late sampling 161 to 241 days after vaccination in a few convalescent patients. Noted treatment: approximately 9-day PBMC culture with coronavirus spike peptide pools or control peptides (ViraFEST assay). Approximately 1.8 million PBMCs were grown per well alongside roughly 10 IU/ml IL-2 and 9.5 to 10 ug/ml peptide pools. Half the medium was exchanged for fresh IL-2 medium on days 3 and 7. Cultured CD4+ T cells had their DNA profiled by the Oncomine TCR Beta short-read assay. In TCRdb, the PCR reads were re-called with MiXCR into one record per CDR3 protein. The sample has some 25,000 distinct CDR3 sequences; about 30% are singletons. This sample is part of a study of vaccination and CD4 T cells after COVID-19. Whole-study context: Convalescent persons amounted to six males plus four females, two of whom were Hispanic. Study-level results: A nonsignificant rise from about 20 to 38 was seen in the median number of SARS-CoV-2-reactive clonotypes.

The CDR3 sequence is 15 residues long. Trimming cost V 6 bases and J 2 bases, with 15 bases left between them. CDR1 and CDR2 (germline): SNHLY, FYNNEI. The chain carries TRBV2 and TRBJ2-3; D is unclear. The specimen comprised CD4+ T cells from blood, cultured in vitro, sampled about 7 months after SARS-CoV-2 vaccination. This receptor was identified in a human donor who had recovered from COVID-19. In DNA form, the CDR3 reads TGTGCCAGCAGCCCTCCACGCAGAATCACAGATACGCAGTATTTT. It encodes CASSPPRRITDTQYF.